This is a list of T cell receptor beta chains from one sample in a study of shared clonotypes between healthy human individuals. Assay used: immunoSEQ multiplex PCR; TCRdb lists only in-frame clones, some missing. In the table there are about 490,000 clones, more than 75% of which are singletons. Material: PBMCs. These receptors were collected from a woman between 40 and 50 years old in good health. Some clones in this sample may be carry-over from other donors' samples. Each CDR3 is given with its conserved first and last residue.

J gene: TRBJ2-5
V gene: TRBV7-2
CDR3 protein: CASSLWTRQETQYF

J gene: TRBJ2-1
V gene: TRBV5-1
CDR3 protein: CASSLGLAGRNEQFF

J gene: TRBJ1-1
V gene: TRBV30
CDR3 protein: CAWSQTKPGGTEAFF

J gene: TRBJ1-2
V gene: TRBV20-1
CDR3 protein: CSASRTHGYTF

J gene: TRBJ1-2
V gene: TRBV25-1
CDR3 protein: CASSEAGATNYGYTF

J gene: TRBJ2-7
V gene: TRBV5-1
CDR3 protein: CASSPTPEGEQYF

J gene: TRBJ2-7
V gene: TRBV5-8
CDR3 protein: CASSLGTSGSYEQYF

J gene: TRBJ2-1
V gene: TRBV7-9
CDR3 protein: CASGTGTQGGNEQFF

J gene: TRBJ1-5
V gene: TRBV28
CDR3 protein: CASREAGDDNQPQHF

J gene: TRBJ1-5
V gene: TRBV2
CDR3 protein: CASSGGNQPQHF

J gene: TRBJ2-1
V gene: TRBV7-3
CDR3 protein: CASSLTVSGNEQFF

J gene: TRBJ2-7
V gene: TRBV28
CDR3 protein: CASGRAWTSDEQYF

J gene: TRBJ2-1
V gene: TRBV12-2
CDR3 protein: CASRLGGVPGLAGDNEQFF

J gene: TRBJ1-1
V gene: TRBV19
CDR3 protein: CASSIWAANTEAFF

J gene: TRBJ1-4
V gene: TRBV30
CDR3 protein: CAWSVGGFDEKLFF

J gene: TRBJ2-3
V gene: TRBV9
CDR3 protein: CASSVKAVDTQYF

J gene: TRBJ1-1
V gene: TRBV10-3
CDR3 protein: CAISEYGQANTEAFF

J gene: TRBJ1-1
V gene: TRBV30
CDR3 protein: CAWSPGTGETEAFF

J gene: TRBJ2-3
V gene: TRBV4-3
CDR3 protein: CASSQGTGVDTQYF

J gene: TRBJ2-7
V gene: TRBV7-9
CDR3 protein: CASRTERNAYEQYF

J gene: TRBJ1-1
V gene: TRBV19
CDR3 protein: CASRGRLNTEAFF